This TCR beta chain was documented in a study of blood T cell repertoires in COVID-19. Study-wide background: PBMCs, B-cell-depleted T cells, or T cells provided the cDNA or gDNA that made up the material.

Produced via immunoSEQ multiplex PCR; TCRdb's table is partial and in-frame only. The table has around 180,000 clones, 84% seen once. This CDR3 comprises 15 residues. Per germline, CDR1 SEHNR and CDR2 FQNEAQ (reference sequence). Trimming took off 1 base at V and 3 bases at J, with 12 bases between the two ends. In its sample, this clone was seen once. Participant ages covered roughly 18 to 89 years across 24 US areas. Participants were placed into cohorts based on the clinical history they reported. Two negative PCRs, clearance, or symptom resolution were required of recovered Cohort 3 donors. The receptor was derived from a middle-aged man who had recovered from COVID-19. The chain carries TRBV7-9 and TRBJ1-2; D remains ambiguous. Sequencing was done on a sample of PBMCs or T cells enriched from blood (not recorded which). CDR3 loop: CASSLVRGVDYGYTF. The CDR3 nucleotides are TGTGCCAGCAGCTTAGTTCGGGGTGTAGACTATGGCTACACCTTC.